The 2 T cell receptor beta chains listed next were all sequenced from one sample in a study of tumor-infiltrating lymphocytes in primary liver carcinoma. Production of TCR beta cDNA used roughly 0.55 ug total RNA together with a constant-region primer. A slightly modified ARM-PCR protocol with three nested multiplex PCR rounds produced these TCR beta libraries. The first two PCR rounds used TRBV1-TRBV30 forward primers with a C-beta reverse primer, 10 to 11 cycles each. TCRdb redid the calling of the multiplex PCR reads with MiXCR, one entry per CDR3 protein. Of approximately 110,000 distinct CDR3 sequences detected, 60% to 70% appear once; the ten largest clones hold 9.3%. Extraction of RNA together with DNA used about 17-34 mg of unsorted bulk tissue. Sample: liver tumor tissue from sampling region 1. The subset denotes: tumor region T1, superior pole. The source is a woman aged 55 to 70 with primary liver carcinoma and hepatitis B virus infection.

The table lists this clonotype with a count of one. This may come from a read error, since a much larger clone is one base off. The V call is TRBV12-3 or TRBV12-4, the J call TRBJ1-3; 7 bases are a match to TRBD1. After removal of 6 bases from V and 2 bases from J, the junction contained 10 bases not matched to a gene. CDR3 length equals 16 residues. The CDR3 protein is CASSHGQAGAGNTIYF. CDR3 sequence (DNA): TGTGCCAGCAGCCACGGACAGGCCGGTGCTGGAAACACCATATATTTT.

As regards this clonotype: The conserved phenylalanine or tryptophan is not found at the CDR3 terminus, so this likely reflects a read error. V gene TRBV11-2 combines with J gene TRBJ2-1, with unresolved D. The CDR3 totals 12 residues. Germline CDR1 reads SGHAT; CDR2 reads FQNNGV. V was shortened by 7 bases and J by 9 bases, with 13 bases between the two germline ends. CDR3 in DNA: TGTGCCAGCACCCCTGGCCTAACTGAGCAGTTCTCC. It is translated as CASTPGLTEQFS.